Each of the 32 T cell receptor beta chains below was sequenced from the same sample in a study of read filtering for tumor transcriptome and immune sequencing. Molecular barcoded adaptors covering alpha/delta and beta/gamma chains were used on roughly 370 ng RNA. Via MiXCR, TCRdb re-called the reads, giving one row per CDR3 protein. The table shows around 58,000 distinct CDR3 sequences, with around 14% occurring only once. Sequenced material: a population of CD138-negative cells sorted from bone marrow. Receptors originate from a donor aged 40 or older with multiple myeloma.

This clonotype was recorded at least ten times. The CDR3: CSARGPSGNTGELFF. CDR3 sequence (DNA): TGCAGTGCTAGAGGCCCTAGCGGTAACACCGGGGAGCTGTTTTTT. This rearrangement joins TRBV20-1 to TRBJ2-2; TRBD2 aligns across 7 bases. Germline lookup yields CDR1 DFQATT and CDR2 SNEGSKA (reference sequence). CDR3 size: 15 residues. With V trimmed by 1 base and J by 2 bases, 4 bases remained unmatched.

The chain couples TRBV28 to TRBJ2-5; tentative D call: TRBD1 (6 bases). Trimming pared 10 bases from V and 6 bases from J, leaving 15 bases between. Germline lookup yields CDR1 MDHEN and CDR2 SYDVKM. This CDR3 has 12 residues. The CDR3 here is CATRQEVKTQYF. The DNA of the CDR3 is TGTGCCACTAGACAGGAGGTAAAGACCCAGTACTTC.

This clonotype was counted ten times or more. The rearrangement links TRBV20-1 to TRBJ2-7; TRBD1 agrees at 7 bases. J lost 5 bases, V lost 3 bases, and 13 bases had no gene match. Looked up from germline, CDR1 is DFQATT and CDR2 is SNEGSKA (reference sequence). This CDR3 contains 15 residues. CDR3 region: CSASRQDRETNEQYF. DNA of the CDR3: TGCAGTGCTAGCCGCCAAGACAGGGAGACCAACGAGCAGTACTTC.

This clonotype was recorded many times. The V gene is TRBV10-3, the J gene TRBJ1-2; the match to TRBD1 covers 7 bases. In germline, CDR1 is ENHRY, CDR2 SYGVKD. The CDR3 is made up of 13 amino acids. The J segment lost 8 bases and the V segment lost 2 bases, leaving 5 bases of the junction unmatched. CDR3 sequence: CAISEPWTGGYTF. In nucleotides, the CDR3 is TGTGCCATCAGTGAGCCGTGGACAGGCGGCTACACCTTC.

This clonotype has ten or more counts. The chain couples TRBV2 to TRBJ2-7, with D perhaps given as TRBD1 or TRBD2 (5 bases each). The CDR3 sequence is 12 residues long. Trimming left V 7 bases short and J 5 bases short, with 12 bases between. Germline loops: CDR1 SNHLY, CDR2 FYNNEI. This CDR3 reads CASNPGPDEQYF. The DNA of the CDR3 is TGTGCCAGCAACCCGGGACCGGACGAGCAGTACTTC.

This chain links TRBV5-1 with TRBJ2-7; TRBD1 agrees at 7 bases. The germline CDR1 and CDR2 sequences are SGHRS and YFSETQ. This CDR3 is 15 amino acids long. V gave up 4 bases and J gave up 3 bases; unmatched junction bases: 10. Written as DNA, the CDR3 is TGCGCCAGCAGCCATCCCGGGACAGACAGCTACGAGCAGTACTTC. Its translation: CASSHPGTDSYEQYF.

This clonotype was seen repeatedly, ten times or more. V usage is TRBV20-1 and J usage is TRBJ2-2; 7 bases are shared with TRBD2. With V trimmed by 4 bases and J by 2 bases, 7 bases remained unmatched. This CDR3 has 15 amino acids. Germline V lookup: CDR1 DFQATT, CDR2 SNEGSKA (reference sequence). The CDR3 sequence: CSANRLAFNTGELFF. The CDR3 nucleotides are TGCAGTGCTAACAGACTAGCATTTAACACCGGGGAGCTGTTTTTT.

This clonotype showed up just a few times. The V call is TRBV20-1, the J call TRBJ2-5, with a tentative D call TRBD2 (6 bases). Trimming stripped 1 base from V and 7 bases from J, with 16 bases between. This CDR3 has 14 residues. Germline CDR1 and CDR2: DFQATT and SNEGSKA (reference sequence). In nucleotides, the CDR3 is TGCAGTGCTAGAGGGGAGGTTAGGACCGGGACCCAGTACTTC. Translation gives CSARGEVRTGTQYF.

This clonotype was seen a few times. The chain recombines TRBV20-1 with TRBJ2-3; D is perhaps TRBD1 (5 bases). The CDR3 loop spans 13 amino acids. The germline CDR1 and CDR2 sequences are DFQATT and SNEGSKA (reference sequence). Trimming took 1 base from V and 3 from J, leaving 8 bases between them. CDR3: CSARVGQTDTQYF. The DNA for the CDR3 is TGCAGTGCTAGAGTCGGACAAACAGATACGCAGTATTTT.

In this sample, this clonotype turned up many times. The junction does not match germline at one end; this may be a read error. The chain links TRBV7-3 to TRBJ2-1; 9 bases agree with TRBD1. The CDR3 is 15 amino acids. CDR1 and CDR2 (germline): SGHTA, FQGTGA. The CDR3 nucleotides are TGTGCCAGCAGCCTAACCCTACAGGGGGCCAATGAGCAGTTCTTC. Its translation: CASSLTLQGANEQFF.

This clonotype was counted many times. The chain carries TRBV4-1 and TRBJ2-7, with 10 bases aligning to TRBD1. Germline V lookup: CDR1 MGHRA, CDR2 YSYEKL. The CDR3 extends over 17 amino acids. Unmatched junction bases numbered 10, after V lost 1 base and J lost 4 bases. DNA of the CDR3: TGCGCCAGCAGCCAAGCTCACGGACAGGGGGGTTGGTACGAGCAGTACTTC. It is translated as CASSQAHGQGGWYEQYF.

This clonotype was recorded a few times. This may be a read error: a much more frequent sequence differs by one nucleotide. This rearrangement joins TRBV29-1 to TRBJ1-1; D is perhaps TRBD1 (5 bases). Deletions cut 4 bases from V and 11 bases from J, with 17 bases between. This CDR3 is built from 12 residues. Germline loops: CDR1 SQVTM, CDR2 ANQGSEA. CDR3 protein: CSVGRGAGKAFF. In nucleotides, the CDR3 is TGCAGCGTTGGAAGGGGCGCAGGGAAGGCTTTCTTT.

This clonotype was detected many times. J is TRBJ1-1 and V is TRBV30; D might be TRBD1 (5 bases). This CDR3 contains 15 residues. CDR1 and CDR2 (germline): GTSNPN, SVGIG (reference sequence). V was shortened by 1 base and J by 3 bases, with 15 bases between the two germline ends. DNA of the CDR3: TGTGCCTGGAGTGGGTTCCGCAGGGAGGACACTGAAGCTTTCTTT. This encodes CAWSGFRREDTEAFF.

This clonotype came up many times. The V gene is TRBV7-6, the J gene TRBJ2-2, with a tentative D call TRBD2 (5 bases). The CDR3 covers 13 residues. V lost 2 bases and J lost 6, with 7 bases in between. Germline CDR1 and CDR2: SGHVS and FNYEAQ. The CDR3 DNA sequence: TGTGCCAGCAGCTTACCCGGGGCCGGGGAGCTGTTTTTT. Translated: CASSLPGAGELFF.

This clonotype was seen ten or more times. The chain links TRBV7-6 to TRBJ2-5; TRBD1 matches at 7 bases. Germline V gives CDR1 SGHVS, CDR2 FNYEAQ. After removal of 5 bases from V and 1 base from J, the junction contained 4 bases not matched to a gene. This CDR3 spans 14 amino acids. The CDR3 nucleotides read TGTGCCAGCAGCGCCCGACAGGGCCAAGAGACCCAGTACTTC. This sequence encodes CASSARQGQETQYF.

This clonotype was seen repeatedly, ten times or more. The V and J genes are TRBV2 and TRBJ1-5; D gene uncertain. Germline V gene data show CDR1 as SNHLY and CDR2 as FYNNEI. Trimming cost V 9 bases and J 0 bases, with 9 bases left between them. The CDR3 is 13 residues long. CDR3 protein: CASTSTSNQPQHF. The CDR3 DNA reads TGTGCCAGTACGTCCACTAGCAATCAGCCCCAGCATTTT.

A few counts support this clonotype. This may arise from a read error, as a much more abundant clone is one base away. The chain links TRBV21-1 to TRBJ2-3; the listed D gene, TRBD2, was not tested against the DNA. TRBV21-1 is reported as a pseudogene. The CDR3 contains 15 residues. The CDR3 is CASSILAGCTDTRYF. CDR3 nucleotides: TGTGCCAGCAGCATTTTAGCGGGCTGCACAGATACGCGGTATTTT.

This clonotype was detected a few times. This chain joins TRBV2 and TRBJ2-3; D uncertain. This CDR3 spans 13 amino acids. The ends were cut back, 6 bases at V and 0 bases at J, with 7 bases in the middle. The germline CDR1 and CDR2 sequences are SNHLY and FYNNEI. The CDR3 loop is CASRARSTDTQYF. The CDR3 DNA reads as TGTGCCAGCAGGGCAAGGAGCACAGATACGCAGTATTTT.

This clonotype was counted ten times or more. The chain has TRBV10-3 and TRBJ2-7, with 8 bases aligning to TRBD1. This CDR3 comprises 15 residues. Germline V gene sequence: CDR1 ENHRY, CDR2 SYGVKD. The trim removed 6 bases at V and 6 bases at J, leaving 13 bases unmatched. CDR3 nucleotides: TGTGCCATCAGAGACCCGGGACAGGTGTATCGCGAGCAGTACTTC. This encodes CAIRDPGQVYREQYF.

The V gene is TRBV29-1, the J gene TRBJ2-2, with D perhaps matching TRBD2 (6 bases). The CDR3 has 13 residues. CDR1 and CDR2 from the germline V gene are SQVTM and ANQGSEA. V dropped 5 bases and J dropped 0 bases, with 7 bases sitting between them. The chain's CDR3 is CSVSGANTGELFF. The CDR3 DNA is TGCAGCGTTTCGGGAGCGAACACCGGGGAGCTGTTTTTT.

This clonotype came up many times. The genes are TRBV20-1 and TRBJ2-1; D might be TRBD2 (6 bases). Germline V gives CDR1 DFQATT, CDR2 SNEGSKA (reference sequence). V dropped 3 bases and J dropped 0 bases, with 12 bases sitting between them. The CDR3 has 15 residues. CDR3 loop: CSASTPGGSYNEQFF. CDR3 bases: TGCAGTGCTAGTACCCCCGGGGGCTCCTACAATGAGCAGTTCTTC.

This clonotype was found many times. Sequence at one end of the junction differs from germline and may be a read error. The CDR3, as DNA: TGCAGCTATCTTATATTCGGAGGACAAGGGACCCAGTACTTC. This encodes CSYLIFGGQGTQYF. This rearrangement joins TRBV29-1 to TRBJ2-5; perhaps D is TRBD1 or TRBD2 (5 bases each). This CDR3 spans 14 amino acids. CDR1 SQVTM and CDR2 ANQGSEA come from the germline V gene.

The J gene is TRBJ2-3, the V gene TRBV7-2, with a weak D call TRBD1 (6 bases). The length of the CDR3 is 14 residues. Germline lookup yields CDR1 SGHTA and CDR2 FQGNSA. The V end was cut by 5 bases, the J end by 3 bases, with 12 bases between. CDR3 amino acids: CASSLTGMTDTQYF. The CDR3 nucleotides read TGTGCCAGCAGCCTCACAGGGATGACAGATACGCAGTATTTT.

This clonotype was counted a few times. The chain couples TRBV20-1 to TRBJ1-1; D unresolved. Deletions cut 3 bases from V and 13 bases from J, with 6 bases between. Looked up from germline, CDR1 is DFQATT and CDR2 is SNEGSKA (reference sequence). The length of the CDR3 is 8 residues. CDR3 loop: CSASRGFF. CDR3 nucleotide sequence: TGCAGTGCTAGTCGGGGTTTCTTT.

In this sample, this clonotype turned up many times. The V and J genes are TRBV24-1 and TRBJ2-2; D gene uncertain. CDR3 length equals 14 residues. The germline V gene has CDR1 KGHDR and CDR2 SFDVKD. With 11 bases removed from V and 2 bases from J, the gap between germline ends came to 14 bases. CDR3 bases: TGTGCCATTGCAGGCCCCGAAAACACCGGGGAGCTGTTTTTT. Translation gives CAIAGPENTGELFF.

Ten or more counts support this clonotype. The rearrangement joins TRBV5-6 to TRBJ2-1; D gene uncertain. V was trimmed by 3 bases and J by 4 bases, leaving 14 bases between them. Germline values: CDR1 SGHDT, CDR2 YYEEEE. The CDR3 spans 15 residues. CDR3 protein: CASSSEIVTYNEQFF. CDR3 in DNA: TGTGCCAGCAGCTCGGAGATAGTAACATACAATGAGCAGTTCTTC.

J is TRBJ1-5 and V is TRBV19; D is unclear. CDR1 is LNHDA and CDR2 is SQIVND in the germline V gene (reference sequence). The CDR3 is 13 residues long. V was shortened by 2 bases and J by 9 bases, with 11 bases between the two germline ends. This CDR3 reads CASSISHFLPQHF. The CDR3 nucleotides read TGTGCCAGTAGTATATCCCATTTCCTGCCCCAGCATTTT.

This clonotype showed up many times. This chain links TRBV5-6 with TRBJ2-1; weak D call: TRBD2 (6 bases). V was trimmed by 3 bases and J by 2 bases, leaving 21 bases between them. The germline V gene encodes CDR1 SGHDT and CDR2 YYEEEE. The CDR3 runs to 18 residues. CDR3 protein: CASSSVWASDTAYNEQFF. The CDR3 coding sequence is TGTGCCAGCAGCTCTGTGTGGGCTAGCGACACTGCCTACAATGAGCAGTTCTTC.

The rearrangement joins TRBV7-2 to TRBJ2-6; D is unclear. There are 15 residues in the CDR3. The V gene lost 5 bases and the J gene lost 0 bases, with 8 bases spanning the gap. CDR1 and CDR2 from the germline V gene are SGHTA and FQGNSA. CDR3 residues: CASSPKLSGANVLTF. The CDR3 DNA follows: TGTGCCAGCAGCCCTAAACTCTCTGGGGCCAACGTCCTGACTTTC. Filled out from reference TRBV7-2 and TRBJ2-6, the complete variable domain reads GAGVSQSPSNKVTEKGKDVELRCDPISGHTALYWYRQSLGQGLEFLIYFQGNSAPDKSGLPSDRFSAERTGGSVSTLTIQRTQQEDSAVYLCASSPKLSGANVLTFGAGSRLTVL.

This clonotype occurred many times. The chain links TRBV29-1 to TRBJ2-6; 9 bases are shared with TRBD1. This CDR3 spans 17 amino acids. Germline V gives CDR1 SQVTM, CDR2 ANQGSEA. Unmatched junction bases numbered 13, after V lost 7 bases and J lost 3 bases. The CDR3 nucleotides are TGCAGCGCAATCCCGGGACAGGGTGTCGATGGGGCCAACGTCCTGACTTTC. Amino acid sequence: CSAIPGQGVDGANVLTF.

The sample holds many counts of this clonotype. The CDR3 region has the DNA TGCAGCGTGACCTCCGGGACCACCGGGGAGCTGTTTTTT. Translation gives CSVTSGTTGELFF. V is TRBV29-1 and J is TRBJ2-2; D is perhaps TRBD1 or TRBD2 (5 bases each). Trimming left V 6 bases short and J 4 bases short, with 12 bases between. Germline V CDR1 and CDR2: SQVTM, ANQGSEA. The CDR3 has 13 residues.

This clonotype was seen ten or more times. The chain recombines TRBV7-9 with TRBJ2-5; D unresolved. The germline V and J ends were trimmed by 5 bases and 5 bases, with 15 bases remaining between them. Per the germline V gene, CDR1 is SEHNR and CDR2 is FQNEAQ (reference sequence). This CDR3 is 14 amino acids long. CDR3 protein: CASSQNLAIETQYF. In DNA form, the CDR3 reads TGTGCCAGCAGCCAGAACCTCGCGATTGAGACCCAGTACTTC. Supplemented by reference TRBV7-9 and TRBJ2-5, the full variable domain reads DTGVSQNPRHKITKRGQNVTFRCDPISEHNRLYWYRQTLGQGPEFLTYFQNEAQLEKSRLLSDRFSAERPKGSFSTLEIQRTEQGDSAMYLCASSQNLAIETQYFGPGTRLLVL.